The present TCR beta chain was sequenced within a study of shared clonotypes between healthy human individuals. As for the study in general: For every donor, three CD4 naive, three CD4 memory, two CD8 naive and one CD8 memory plates were used. Study outcomes and limitations: What naive subsets generally showed was a larger estimated richness than memory subsets showed. About 5% of naive CD4 clonotypes were shared across a few donors. What rarefaction showed was incomplete sorted-subset sequencing despite large depth.

Details on this clone: What it binds is not known.

Losses at the gene ends were 0 bases for V and 4 bases for J; bases not matched to a gene: 3. Germline CDR1 SGHRS, CDR2 YFSETQ. This CDR3 region has 14 residues. Clones were read by immunoSEQ multiplex PCR, and TCRdb kept only the in-frame ones, dropping some. The table lists about 520,000 clones, roughly 95% of them singletons. This TCR was recovered from a woman aged 25-40 years in good health. The gene calls are TRBV5-1 and TRBJ2-7; 8 nucleotides line up with TRBD1. The sequenced material came from naive CD4+ T cells sorted from blood. The subset here: CD45RA+ positively selected. The CDR3 DNA sequence: TGCGCCAGCAGCTTGGGTGGGACAGGTTACGAGCAGTACTTC. Amino acid sequence: CASSLGGTGYEQYF. The full variable domain, rest sourced from reference TRBV5-1 and TRBJ2-7, is KAGVTQTPRYLIKTRGQQVTLSCSPISGHRSVSWYQQTPGQGLQFLFEYFSETQRNKGNFPGRFSGRQFSNSRSEMNVSTLELGDSALYLCASSLGGTGYEQYFGPGTRLTVT.